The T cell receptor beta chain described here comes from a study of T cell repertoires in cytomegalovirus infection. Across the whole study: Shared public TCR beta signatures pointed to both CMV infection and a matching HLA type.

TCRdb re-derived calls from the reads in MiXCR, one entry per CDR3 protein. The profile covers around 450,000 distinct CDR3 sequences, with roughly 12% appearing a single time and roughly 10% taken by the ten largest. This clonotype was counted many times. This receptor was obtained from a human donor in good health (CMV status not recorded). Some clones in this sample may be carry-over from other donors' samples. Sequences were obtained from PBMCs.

CDR3 region: CASSSHGLANTEAFF. The CDR3 DNA is TGTGCCAGCAGCTCCCACGGTTTAGCGAACACTGAAGCTTTCTTT. The rearrangement links TRBV11-2 to TRBJ1-1; the D is unclear. The V end was cut by 4 bases, the J end by 1 base, with 13 bases between. The CDR3 runs to 15 residues. CDR1 and CDR2 (germline): SGHAT, FQNNGV.